The 7 T cell receptor beta chains in this list originate from one sample, sequenced in a study of blood T cell repertoires in COVID-19. TCRdb keeps only in-frame clones here, not all; method: immunoSEQ multiplex PCR. The sample yields 150,000 to 200,000 clones, roughly 87% seen once. Source material: PBMCs or T cells enriched from blood (not recorded which). The receptors here all came from a human donor with acute COVID-19. The donor label of this sample is uncertain.

The rearrangement uses TRBV5-1 and TRBJ2-3; TRBD1 matches at 10 bases. Germline CDR1 and CDR2: SGHRS and YFSETQ. V was pared by 4 bases and J by 5 bases, with 7 bases of the junction left unmatched. There are 15 residues in the CDR3. Written as DNA, the CDR3 is TGCGCCAGCAGCCTACGACAGGGGGCTGGAGATACGCAGTATTTT. Protein product: CASSLRQGAGDTQYF.

CDR3 sequence (DNA): TGTGCCAGCAACCCCTACATGGGGGGACAGGGGCTGAGCGGCTACTACGAGCAGTACTTC. It codes for CASNPYMGGQGLSGYYEQYF. J is TRBJ2-7 and V is TRBV6-4, with TRBD1 matching 10 bases. The CDR3 totals 20 residues. Germline values: CDR1 MRHNA, CDR2 SNTAGT. J gave up 3 bases and V 7 bases, and 24 bases lay outside the gene matches.

Only one count was recorded for this clone. The V call is TRBV7-2, the J call TRBJ2-1; D is possibly TRBD2 (5 bases). Trimming left V 1 base short and J 10 bases short, with 5 bases between. Per the germline V gene, CDR1 is SGHTA and CDR2 is FQGNSA. The CDR3 contains 11 residues. The CDR3 DNA is TGTGCCAGCAGCTTAGAGCGGGAGCAGTTCTTC. Translated: CASSLEREQFF. Complete variable domain (other parts from reference TRBV7-2 and TRBJ2-1): GAGVSQSPSNKVTEKGKDVELRCDPISGHTALYWYRQSLGQGLEFLIYFQGNSAPDKSGLPSDRFSAERTGGSVSTLTIQRTQQEDSAVYLCASSLEREQFFGPGTRLTVL.

The CDR3 sequence: CASSLVASGGYNEQFF. CDR3 DNA sequence: TGCGCCAGCAGCTTGGTCGCTAGCGGGGGATACAATGAGCAGTTCTTC. This chain uses TRBV5-1 with TRBJ2-1; 10 nucleotides agree with TRBD2. CDR1 and CDR2 (germline): SGHRS, YFSETQ. The CDR3 covers 16 residues. The J segment lost 4 bases and the V segment lost 0 bases, leaving 4 bases of the junction unmatched.

The chain carries TRBV6-5 and TRBJ2-5; D gene uncertain. The CDR3 is made up of 11 amino acids. Germline CDR1 is MNHEY and CDR2 is SVGAGI. V gave up 5 bases and J gave up 2 bases, with 3 bases separating them. As DNA, the CDR3 is TGTGCCAGCAGTCAGCAAGAGACCCAGTACTTC. Protein: CASSQQETQYF.

This clone was counted once. The chain couples TRBV30 to TRBJ2-7, with D hard to call. This CDR3 is built from 13 residues. The germline V gene encodes CDR1 GTSNPN and CDR2 SVGIG (reference sequence). Trimming removed 5 bases at V and 0 bases at J, with 11 bases between. The DNA of the CDR3 is TGTGCCTGGGGGGTCATGAGCTCCTACGAGCAGTACTTC. Amino acid sequence: CAWGVMSSYEQYF.

This clone was seen only once. The V gene is TRBV20-1, the J gene TRBJ1-2, with 7 bases that match TRBD1. This CDR3 is 14 amino acids long. The junction had 14 bases not matched to a gene; V was cut back by 5 bases and J by 8 bases. Germline values: CDR1 DFQATT, CDR2 SNEGSKA (reference sequence). CDR3 DNA: TGCAGTGCTCGTGACAGGGTAGGACGTTGGGGCTACACCTTC. Protein product: CSARDRVGRWGYTF.